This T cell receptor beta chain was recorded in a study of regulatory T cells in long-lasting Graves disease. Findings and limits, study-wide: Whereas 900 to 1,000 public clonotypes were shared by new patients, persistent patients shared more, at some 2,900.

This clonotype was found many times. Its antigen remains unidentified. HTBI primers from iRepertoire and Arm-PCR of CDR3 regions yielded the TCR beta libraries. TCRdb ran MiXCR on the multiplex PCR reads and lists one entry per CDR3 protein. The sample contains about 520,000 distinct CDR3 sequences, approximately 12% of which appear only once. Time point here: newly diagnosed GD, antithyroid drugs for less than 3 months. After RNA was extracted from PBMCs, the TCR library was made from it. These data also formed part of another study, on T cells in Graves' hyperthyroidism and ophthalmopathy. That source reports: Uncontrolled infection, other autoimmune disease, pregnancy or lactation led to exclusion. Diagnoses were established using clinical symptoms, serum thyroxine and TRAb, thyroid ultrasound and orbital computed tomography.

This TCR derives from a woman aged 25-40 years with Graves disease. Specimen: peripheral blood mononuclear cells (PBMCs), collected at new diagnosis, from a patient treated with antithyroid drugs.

CDR3 nucleotides: TGTGCCAGCAAAGGCGGGAGGGGGCGCACAGATACGCAGTATTTT. Its protein is CASKGGRGRTDTQYF. The chain employs TRBV28 and TRBJ2-3, with 9 bases aligning to TRBD2. The CDR3 is made up of 15 amino acids. V dropped 7 bases and J dropped 1; count of bases not matched to a gene: 6. The germline V gene encodes CDR1 MDHEN and CDR2 SYDVKM.